This T cell receptor beta chain was found in a study of CD8+ T cells in alopecia areata. The germline gives CDR1 SGHDN, CDR2 FVKESK. There are 12 residues in the CDR3. V gave up 0 bases and J gave up 8 bases, with 4 bases separating them. RNA, once extracted, was reverse transcribed into cDNA for use as the sequencing template. The data were produced by immunoSEQ multiplex PCR, yet TCRdb's version contains in-frame clones alone and is incomplete. The sample shows more than 95,000 clones, 47% of them seen only once. This chain links TRBV14 with TRBJ2-2, with unresolved D. The TCR was taken from a human donor with alopecia areata. Sequencing was performed on NKG2D-low CD8+ T cells sorted from blood. CDR3 protein: CASSQESGELFF. DNA for the CDR3: TGTGCCAGCAGCCAAGAGTCAGGGGAGCTGTTTTTT.